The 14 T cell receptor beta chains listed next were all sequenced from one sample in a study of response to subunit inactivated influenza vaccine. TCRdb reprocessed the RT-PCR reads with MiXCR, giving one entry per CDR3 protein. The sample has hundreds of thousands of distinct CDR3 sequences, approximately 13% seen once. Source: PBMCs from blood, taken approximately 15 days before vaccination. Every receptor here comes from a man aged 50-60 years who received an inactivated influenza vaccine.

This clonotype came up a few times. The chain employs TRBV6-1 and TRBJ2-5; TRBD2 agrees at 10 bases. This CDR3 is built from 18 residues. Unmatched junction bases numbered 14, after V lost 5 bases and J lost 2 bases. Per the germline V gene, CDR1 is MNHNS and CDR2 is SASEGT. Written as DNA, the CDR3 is TGTGCCAGCAGTAAGCCCACAGGGACTAGCGCGGATCAAGAGACCCAGTACTTC. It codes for CASSKPTGTSADQETQYF.

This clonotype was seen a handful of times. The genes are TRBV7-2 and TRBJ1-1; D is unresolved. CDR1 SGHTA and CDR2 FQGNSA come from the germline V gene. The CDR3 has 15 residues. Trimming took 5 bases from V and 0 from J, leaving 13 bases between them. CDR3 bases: TGTGCCAGCAGCCCCGGAAGGCGGATGAACACTGAAGCTTTCTTT. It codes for CASSPGRRMNTEAFF.

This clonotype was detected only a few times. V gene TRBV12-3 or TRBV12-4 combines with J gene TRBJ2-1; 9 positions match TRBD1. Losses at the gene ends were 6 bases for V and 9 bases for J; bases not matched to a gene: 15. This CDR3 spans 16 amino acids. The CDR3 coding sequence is TGTGCCAGCAGACTTTACTCCGGGACAGGGCTCCGTGAGCAGTTCTTC. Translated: CASRLYSGTGLREQFF.

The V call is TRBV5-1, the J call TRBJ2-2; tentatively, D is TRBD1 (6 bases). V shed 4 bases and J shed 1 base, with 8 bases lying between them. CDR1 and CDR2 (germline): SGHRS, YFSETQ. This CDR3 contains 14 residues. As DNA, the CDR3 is TGCGCCAGCAGCCGGGACAAGAACACCGGGGAGCTGTTTTTT. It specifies CASSRDKNTGELFF.

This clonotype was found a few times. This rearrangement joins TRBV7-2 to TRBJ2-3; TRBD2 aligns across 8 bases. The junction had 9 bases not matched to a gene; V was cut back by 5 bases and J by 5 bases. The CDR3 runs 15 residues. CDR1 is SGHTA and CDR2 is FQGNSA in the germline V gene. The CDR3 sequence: CASSLTSGGVDTQYF. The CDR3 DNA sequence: TGTGCCAGCAGCCTCACTAGCGGCGGGGTAGATACGCAGTATTTT.

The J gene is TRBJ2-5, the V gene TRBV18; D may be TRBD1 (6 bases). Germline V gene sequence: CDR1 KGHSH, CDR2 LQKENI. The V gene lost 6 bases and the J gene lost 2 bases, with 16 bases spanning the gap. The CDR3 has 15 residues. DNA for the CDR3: TGTGCCAGCTCGCTGGACAGCTCAACACAAGAGACCCAGTACTTC. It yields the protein CASSLDSSTQETQYF.

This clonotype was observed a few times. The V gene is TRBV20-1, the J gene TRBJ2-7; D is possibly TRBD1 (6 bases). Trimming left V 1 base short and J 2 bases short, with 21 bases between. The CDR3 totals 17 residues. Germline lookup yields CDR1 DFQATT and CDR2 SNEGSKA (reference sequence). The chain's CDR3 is CSARGRGLDNLAYEQYF. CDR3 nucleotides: TGCAGTGCTAGAGGAAGGGGGTTGGATAACCTTGCCTACGAGCAGTACTTC.

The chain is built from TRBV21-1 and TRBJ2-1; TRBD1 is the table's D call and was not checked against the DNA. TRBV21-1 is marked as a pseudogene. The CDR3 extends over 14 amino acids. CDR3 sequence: CASSKPGRGGEQFF. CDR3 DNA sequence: TGTGCCAGCAGCAAACCTGGGCGGGGTGGGGAGCAGTTCTTC.

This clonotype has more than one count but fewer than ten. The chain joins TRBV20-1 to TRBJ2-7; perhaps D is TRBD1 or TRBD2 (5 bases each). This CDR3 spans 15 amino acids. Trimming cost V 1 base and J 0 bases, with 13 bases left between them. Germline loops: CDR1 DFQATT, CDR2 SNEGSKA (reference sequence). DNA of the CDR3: TGCAGTGCTAGAGGAACTGGGGGTAGCTCCTACGAGCAGTACTTC. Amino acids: CSARGTGGSSYEQYF.

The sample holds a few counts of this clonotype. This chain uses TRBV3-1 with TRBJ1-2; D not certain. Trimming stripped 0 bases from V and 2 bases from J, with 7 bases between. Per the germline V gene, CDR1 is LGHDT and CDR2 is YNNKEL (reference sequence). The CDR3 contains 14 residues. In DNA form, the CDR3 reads TGTGCCAGCAGCCAAGATCTCCCCAACTATGGCTACACCTTC. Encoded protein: CASSQDLPNYGYTF. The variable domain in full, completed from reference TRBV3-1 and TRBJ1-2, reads DTAVSQTPKYLVTQMGNDKSIKCEQNLGHDTMYWYKQDSKKFLKIMFSYNNKELIINETVPNRFSPKSPDKAHLNLHINSLELGDSAVYFCASSQDLPNYGYTFGSGTRLTVV.

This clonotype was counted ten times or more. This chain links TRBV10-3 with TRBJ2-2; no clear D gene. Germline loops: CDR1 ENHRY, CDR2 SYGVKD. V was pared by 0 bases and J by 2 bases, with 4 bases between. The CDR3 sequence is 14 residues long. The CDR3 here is CAISESFNTGELFF. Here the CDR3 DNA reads TGTGCCATCAGTGAGTCCTTCAACACCGGGGAGCTGTTTTTT.

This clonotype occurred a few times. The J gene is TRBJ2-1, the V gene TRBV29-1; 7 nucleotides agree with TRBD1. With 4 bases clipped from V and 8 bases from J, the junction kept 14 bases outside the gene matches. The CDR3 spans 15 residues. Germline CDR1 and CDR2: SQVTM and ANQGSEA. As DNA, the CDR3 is TGCAGCGTTGGTGTATTGGGACAGCCGGACGATGAGCAGTTCTTC. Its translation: CSVGVLGQPDDEQFF.

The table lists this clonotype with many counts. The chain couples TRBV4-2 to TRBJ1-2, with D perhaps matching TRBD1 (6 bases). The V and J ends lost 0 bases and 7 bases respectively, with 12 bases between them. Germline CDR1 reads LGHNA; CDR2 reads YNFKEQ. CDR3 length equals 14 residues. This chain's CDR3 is CASSQEGTGSGYTF. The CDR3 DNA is TGTGCCAGCAGCCAAGAAGGTACAGGGAGTGGCTACACCTTC.

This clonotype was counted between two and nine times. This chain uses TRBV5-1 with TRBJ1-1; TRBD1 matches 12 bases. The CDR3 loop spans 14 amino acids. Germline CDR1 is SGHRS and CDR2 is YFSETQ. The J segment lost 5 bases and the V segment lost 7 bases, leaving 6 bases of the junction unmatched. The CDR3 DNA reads TGCGCCAGCGGGGACAGGGGGCGCCGGACTGAAGCTTTCTTT. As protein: CASGDRGRRTEAFF.